Listed below are T cell receptor beta chains from one sample, sequenced in a study of OX40 agonist ivuxolimab in advanced cancers. Produced via immunoSEQ multiplex PCR; TCRdb's table is partial and in-frame only. The sample includes around 55,000 clones, around 87% of them seen just once. The sample in question was CD4+ or CD8+ T cells sorted from blood, obtained in a trial of the OX40 agonist ivuxolimab. The receptors come from an adult with an advanced solid tumor such as melanoma, head and neck, liver or kidney cancer. Both conserved end residues are part of each CDR3. The D gene is left open where the match is weak. A row's size may be missing; if present it is once, few, many or a size class.

j_call d_call clone_size v_call cdr3_aa cdr3_nt
TRBJ1-2 TRBD1 once TRBV9 CASSVTGDWDYGYTF TGTGCCAGCAGCGTCACAGGGGACTGGGACTATGGCTACACCTTC
TRBJ1-5 . . TRBV19 CASSTRLEAWSNQPQHF TGTGCCAGTAGTACCCGACTAGAGGCGTGGAGCAATCAGCCCCAGCATTTT
TRBJ1-1 . . TRBV5-5 CASSLSGLRAFF TGTGCCAGCAGCTTGTCGGGACTGAGGGCTTTCTTT
TRBJ1-1 . few TRBV27 CASSLSSGGTEAFF TGTGCCAGCAGTTTATCTTCAGGTGGCACTGAAGCTTTCTTT
TRBJ1-5 . few TRBV4-2 CASSQDWRGHQPQHF TGTGCCAGCAGCCAAGATTGGAGAGGACATCAGCCCCAGCATTTT
TRBJ2-7 TRBD1 . TRBV27 CASSFDRVTYEQYF TGTGCCAGCAGTTTTGACAGGGTTACCTACGAGCAGTACTTC
TRBJ1-4 . . TRBV6-6 CASSYHVGGKLFF TGTGCCAGCAGTTATCATGTCGGGGGAAAACTGTTTTTT
TRBJ1-2 . . TRBV6-5 CASSPGQFNYGYTF TGTGCCAGCAGTCCCGGACAGTTTAACTATGGCTACACCTTC
TRBJ2-5 . . TRBV25-1 CASSTITGGQETQYF TGTGCCAGCAGCACAATAACAGGAGGGCAAGAGACCCAGTACTTC
TRBJ2-7 . . TRBV4-2 CASSGNRRSYEQYF TGTGCCAGCAGCGGAAACAGGCGCTCCTACGAGCAGTACTTC
TRBJ1-1 . . TRBV4-1 CASSHKGTEAFF TGCGCCAGCAGCCATAAGGGCACTGAAGCTTTCTTT
TRBJ1-1 . . TRBV19 CASSMGPVRASKNTEAFF TGTGCCAGTAGTATGGGACCAGTTAGGGCTTCTAAGAACACTGAAGCTTTCTTT
TRBJ2-3 TRBD1 . TRBV16 CASSQRGQGEDTQYF TGTGCCAGCAGCCAAAGGGGACAGGGTGAAGATACGCAGTATTTT
TRBJ1-2 . . TRBV7-8 CASSLEPGHSGYTF TGTGCCAGCAGCTTAGAGCCGGGACATAGCGGCTACACCTTC
TRBJ2-7 TRBD1 few TRBV6-5 CASSYGGTGEGEQYF TGTGCCAGCAGTTACGGGGGGACAGGGGAGGGCGAGCAGTACTTC
TRBJ1-1 . . TRBV27 CASSPQRTNTEAFF TGTGCCAGCAGTCCCCAGAGGACGAACACTGAAGCTTTCTTT
TRBJ1-5 . . TRBV7-8 CASSLPPGDNQPQHF TGTGCCAGCAGCTTACCCCCGGGAGACAATCAGCCCCAGCATTTT
TRBJ2-7 . . TRBV2 CASRWGGLYEQYF TGTGCCAGCAGGTGGGGGGGCCTCTACGAGCAGTACTTC
TRBJ2-3 TRBD1 . TRBV7-3 CASSLTLPGQGKDTQYF TGTGCCAGCAGCTTAACGCTCCCTGGACAGGGGAAAGATACGCAGTATTTT
TRBJ2-7 . . TRBV27 CASSLRAADSYEQYF TGTGCCAGCAGTTTACGGGCAGCGGACTCCTACGAGCAGTACTTC
TRBJ1-4 . . TRBV19 CASSIVPGFATNEKLFF TGTGCCAGTAGTATAGTCCCGGGGTTTGCAACTAATGAAAAACTGTTTTTT
TRBJ2-3 TRBD2 . TRBV4-2 CASSHVSGGVPDTQYF TGTGCCAGCAGCCACGTCTCCGGGGGGGTCCCAGATACGCAGTATTTT
TRBJ2-2 TRBD1 . TRBV29-1 CSVGQGAGTGELFF TGCAGCGTGGGACAGGGGGCAGGTACCGGGGAGCTGTTTTTT
TRBJ1-2 TRBD1 . TRBV6-6 CASSSRDSPSDGYTF TGTGCCAGCAGTAGCCGGGACAGTCCGTCTGATGGCTACACCTTC
TRBJ2-2 TRBD1 . TRBV19 CASSALQGALGTGELFF TGTGCCAGTAGTGCTTTACAGGGGGCGTTGGGCACCGGGGAGCTGTTTTTT
TRBJ1-4 . . TRBV5-6 CASSFVQNNEKLFF TGTGCCAGCAGCTTTGTACAGAATAATGAAAAACTGTTTTTT
TRBJ2-3 . . TRBV19 CASSMGSGIGDTQYF TGTGCCAGTAGTATGGGTTCAGGGATCGGAGATACGCAGTATTTT
TRBJ1-4 TRBD1 . TRBV7-9 CASRLPGQRNEKLFF TGTGCCAGCAGATTACCGGGACAGCGGAATGAAAAACTGTTTTTT
TRBJ2-3 TRBD1 . TRBV6-6 CASRSDREGATQYF TGTGCCAGCAGGTCGGACAGAGAGGGGGCTACGCAGTATTTT
TRBJ2-7 TRBD1 . TRBV15 CATSFGTGSSYEQYF TGTGCCACCAGCTTCGGGACAGGGTCCTCCTACGAGCAGTACTTC
TRBJ2-7 . . TRBV27 CASSFRGWGLYEQYF TGTGCCAGCAGTTTCAGGGGATGGGGGCTTTACGAGCAGTACTTC
TRBJ1-2 TRBD1 . TRBV4-1 CASSQGDRVNGYTF TGCGCCAGCAGCCAAGGTGACAGGGTGAATGGCTACACCTTC
TRBJ1-2 . . TRBV7-9 CASSLFFSPDDYGYTF TGTGCCAGCAGCTTATTTTTCTCGCCGGACGACTATGGCTACACCTTC
TRBJ1-4 . . TRBV4-2 CASSQEEGWEKLFF TGTGCCAGCAGCCAAGAAGAGGGATGGGAAAAACTGTTTTTT
TRBJ2-3 . . TRBV9 CASSVGTGPRKYF TGTGCCAGCAGCGTAGGAACCGGGCCTCGAAAGTATTTT
TRBJ2-1 . . TRBV12-5 CASGLGSGTRFYNEQFF TGTGCTAGTGGTTTGGGATCCGGGACAAGGTTCTACAATGAGCAGTTCTTC
TRBJ1-5 . . TRBV15 CATSSRSDGNQPQHF TGTGCCACCAGCTCGCGATCGGATGGCAATCAGCCCCAGCATTTT
TRBJ2-2 . . TRBV12-5 CASGLGTGELFF TGTGCTAGTGGTTTGGGAACCGGGGAGCTGTTTTTT
TRBJ1-1 . . TRBV11-3 CASSLDGGSNTEAFF TGTGCCAGCAGCTTAGATGGGGGTTCAAACACTGAAGCTTTCTTT
TRBJ1-5 . . TRBV5-4 CASSLGPSTGQPQHF TGTGCCAGCAGCTTGGGACCCAGCACGGGGCAGCCCCAGCATTTT
TRBJ2-7 . . TRBV7-3 CASSLGPNYEQYF TGTGCCAGCAGCTTAGGGCCAAACTACGAGCAGTACTTC
TRBJ2-3 . . TRBV4-3 CASSPHWGVDTQYF TGCGCCAGCAGCCCACACTGGGGTGTAGATACGCAGTATTTT
TRBJ2-7 TRBD1 . TRBV28 CASSSDRSDRDRAREQYF TGTGCCAGCAGCTCAGATCGCTCCGACCGGGACAGGGCGCGCGAGCAGTACTTC
TRBJ1-1 TRBD1 once TRBV27 CASSHGTANTEAFF TGTGCCAGCAGCCACGGGACAGCCAACACTGAAGCTTTCTTT
TRBJ2-2 . . TRBV4-2 CASLDFPRDTGELFF TGTGCCAGCCTCGACTTCCCTCGGGACACCGGGGAGCTGTTTTTT
TRBJ1-2 . . TRBV2 CASRAGTLTPNYGYTF TGTGCCAGCAGGGCCGGGACACTTACCCCTAACTATGGCTACACCTTC
TRBJ1-1 TRBD1 . TRBV9 CASSGGDRGAFF TGTGCCAGCAGCGGAGGAGACAGGGGGGCTTTCTTT
TRBJ1-1 . . TRBV4-3 CASSQDLAETEAFF TGCGCCAGCAGCCAAGATCTCGCGGAGACTGAAGCTTTCTTT
TRBJ1-2 . . TRBV6-5 CASSYWVVDRYYGYTF TGTGCCAGCAGTTACTGGGTAGTTGACAGGTACTATGGCTACACCTTC
TRBJ1-2 . few TRBV19 CASSIWGQKDGYTF TGTGCCAGTAGTATCTGGGGCCAGAAGGATGGCTACACCTTC
TRBJ2-7 . . TRBV5-4 CASSSGPSYEQYF TGTGCCAGCAGCTCCGGGCCCTCCTACGAGCAGTACTTC
TRBJ2-1 . . TRBV21-1 CAGKRQGHVHNEQFF TGTGCCGGCAAACGACAGGGGCATGTCCACAATGAGCAGTTCTTC
TRBJ1-3 . . TRBV28 CASSLLDRVWSGNTIYF TGTGCCAGCAGTTTACTGGACAGAGTGTGGTCTGGAAACACCATATATTTT